The rows below give T cell receptor beta chains drawn from one sample of a study of blood T cell repertoires in COVID-19. The table came from immunoSEQ multiplex PCR; TCRdb's copy has only in-frame clones and leaves some out. The profile shows under 200,000 clones, approximately 86% of them singletons. The sequenced material came from peripheral blood. The origin of the receptors is a woman aged 80 or over with acute or convalescent COVID-19. Both conserved end residues are part of each CDR3. A D gene is named only where the DNA matches it firmly. Clone sizes are given selectively: once, few, many, or a class where the clone is expanded.

>TRBD1|.|TRBV5-1|TRBJ2-7
TGCGCCAGCAGCTTAGGGACAGGAACCTACTACGAGCAGTACTTC
CASSLGTGTYYEQYF
>.|.|TRBV12-3/TRBV12-4|TRBJ2-7
TGTGCCAGCAGGAGTTTCGGGGTATACGAGCAGTACTTC
CASRSFGVYEQYF
>TRBD1|.|TRBV18|TRBJ1-1
TGTGCCAGCTCGCCAACAGGGGGCCTTGTCATGAACACTGAAGCTTTCTTT
CASSPTGGLVMNTEAFF
>TRBD2|.|TRBV7-2|TRBJ2-3
TGTGCCAGCAGCCCCCAAGCGGGAGGTCCCCCCTTTGATACGCAGTATTTT
CASSPQAGGPPFDTQYF
>TRBD2|.|TRBV5-1|TRBJ2-3
TGCGCCAGCAGCATGGGACTAGCTGGGGGGGATACGCAGTATTTT
CASSMGLAGGDTQYF
>.|.|TRBV4-3|TRBJ1-1
TGCGCCAGCAGCCAAGCCGTTCGGGGCACTGAAGCTTTCTTT
CASSQAVRGTEAFF
>TRBD1|few|TRBV12-5|TRBJ1-4
TGTGCTAGTGGTTTGGTACGACAGGGATATGAAAAACTGTTTTTT
CASGLVRQGYEKLFF
>.|.|TRBV7-7|TRBJ2-1
TGTGCCAGCAGCTTAGGAGAGCCCCCGAGCTCCTACAATGAGCAGTTCTTC
CASSLGEPPSSYNEQFF
>.|.|TRBV5-1|TRBJ1-2
TGCGCCAGCAGCTGGGACACTAACTATGGCTACACCTTC
CASSWDTNYGYTF
>.|.|TRBV5-6|TRBJ2-1
TGTGCCAGCAGCTTTAGCCAGGGGCGCAATGAGCAGTTCTTC
CASSFSQGRNEQFF
>TRBD1|.|TRBV6-5|TRBJ1-3
TGTGCCAGCAGGGGGGACAGGGGGCCCGGAAACACCATATATTTT
CASRGDRGPGNTIYF
>TRBD1|.|TRBV18|TRBJ1-4
TGTGCCAGCTCACCAGGACAGGGAGGAGGTGAAAAACTGTTTTTT
CASSPGQGGGEKLFF
>TRBD1|.|TRBV29-1|TRBJ2-7
TGCAGCGTAAGGGACAGACTATTGCAGCAGTACTTC
CSVRDRLLQQYF
>TRBD1|.|TRBV4-3|TRBJ2-1
TGCGCCAGCAGCCTCGGGGACAGGGGTTGGAATGAGCAGTTCTTC
CASSLGDRGWNEQFF
>TRBD1|.|TRBV9|TRBJ2-3
TGTGCCAGCAGCGTAGCGGGACAGGGGGCTACAGATACGCAGTATTTT
CASSVAGQGATDTQYF
>.|.|TRBV27|TRBJ1-2
TGTGCCAGCAGTTTCGCACAGGGTGGGGGCTACACCTTC
CASSFAQGGGYTF
>TRBD1|.|TRBV5-1|TRBJ1-2
TGCGCCAGCAGCTTGGCAGACAGGGGCGGCTACACCTTC
CASSLADRGGYTF
>TRBD2|once|TRBV3-1/TRBV3-2|TRBJ2-1
TGTGCCAGCAGCCAAGATTTGCGGGAGCGGTTTGGTGAGCAGTTCTTC
CASSQDLRERFGEQFF
>TRBD1|.|TRBV7-2|TRBJ1-4
TGTGCCAGCAGCTTACTGGGACAGGGCGAAAAACTGTTTTTT
CASSLLGQGEKLFF
>.|.|TRBV7-5|TRBJ1-2
TGTGTCAGAAGCCTAAAGTCAGGGGGGACTAACTATGGCTACACCTTC
CVRSLKSGGTNYGYTF
>.|.|TRBV10-2|TRBJ2-7
TGCGCCAGCAGTGAACGGTCTTACGAGCAGTACTTC
CASSERSYEQYF
>TRBD2|.|TRBV30|TRBJ2-4
TGTGCCTGGAGGGGGGGACTAGTTTTGGGCAAAAACATTCAGTACTTC
CAWRGGLVLGKNIQYF
>.|.|TRBV7-2|TRBJ1-1
TGTGCCAGCAGCTTAGGCAGGGAGGCTGAAGCTTTCTTT
CASSLGREAEAFF
>.|.|TRBV5-5|TRBJ2-7
TGTGCCAGCAGCTTATCAGGAACCTACGAGCAGTACTTC
CASSLSGTYEQYF
>.|.|TRBV11-2|TRBJ2-2
TGTGCCAGCAGCCCCCGGGCCGGGGAGCTGTTTTTT
CASSPRAGELFF
>.|.|TRBV6-6|TRBJ2-7
TGTGCCAGCAGTACCGGGACACCCCCCTACGAGCAGTACTTC
CASSTGTPPYEQYF
>TRBD1|.|TRBV24-1|TRBJ1-5
TGTGCCACCAGTGAACGACAGGGACAGCCCCAGCATTTT
CATSERQGQPQHF
>TRBD2|once|TRBV7-2|TRBJ2-3
TGTGCCAGCAGCACGAGAGCGGGAAGCACAGATACGCAGTATTTT
CASSTRAGSTDTQYF
>TRBD2|.|TRBV7-2|TRBJ2-2
TGTGCCAGCAGTCCGGGACTAGCGGGTACCGGGGAGCTGTTTTTT
CASSPGLAGTGELFF
>.|.|TRBV14|TRBJ2-5
TGTGCCAGCAGCCAAGAGGGCCCGAGGGCCTGGGCAGAGACCCAGTACTTC
CASSQEGPRAWAETQYF
>TRBD1|.|TRBV18|TRBJ2-2
TGTGCCAGCTCACCCCTCTCCGGGACAGGGGTCACCGGGGAGCTGTTTTTT
CASSPLSGTGVTGELFF
>TRBD2|.|TRBV24-1|TRBJ2-1
TGTGCCACCAGCGAGACTAGCGGGGCAGGAAATGAGCAGTTCTTC
CATSETSGAGNEQFF
>TRBD1|.|TRBV15|TRBJ1-1
TGTGCCACCAGCAGAGATTGGGACAGGGGCGCTTTCTTT
CATSRDWDRGAFF
>TRBD1|.|TRBV2|TRBJ1-5
TGTGCCAGCAGAAGAGGACAGGGTATGAATCAGCCCCAGCATTTT
CASRRGQGMNQPQHF
>TRBD2|.|TRBV29-1|TRBJ2-7
TGCAGCGTACTAGCGGATACCTACGAGCAGTACTTC
CSVLADTYEQYF
>TRBD1|.|TRBV30|TRBJ1-4
TGTGCCTGGAGTCGAGGGGCAGGGGGCAGGGGTAATGAAAAACTGTTTTTT
CAWSRGAGGRGNEKLFF
>.|many|TRBV7-2|TRBJ1-2
TGTGCCAGCAGATACCCAGGGATGGATGGCTACACCTTC
CASRYPGMDGYTF
>.|few|TRBV7-2|TRBJ1-1
TGTGCCAGCAGTTCGCAGGGCGGGGCTGAAGCTTTCTTT
CASSSQGGAEAFF
>TRBD1|.|TRBV30|TRBJ1-2
TGTGCCTGGAGTAAGGACAGGGCGGATCCTGGCTACACCTTC
CAWSKDRADPGYTF
>TRBD1|.|TRBV18|TRBJ2-3
TGTGCCAGCTCCCTCACAGGGGGCTTCCGCACAGATACGCAGTATTTT
CASSLTGGFRTDTQYF
>.|.|TRBV7-2|TRBJ1-5
TGTGCCAGCAGCTTAGTAGGGGATAGCAATCAGCCCCAGCATTTT
CASSLVGDSNQPQHF
>.|.|TRBV6-5|TRBJ1-6
TGTGCCAGCATACAGAACAGCCATTCACCCCTCCACTTT
CASIQNSHSPLHF
>TRBD1|.|TRBV5-6|TRBJ1-6
TGTGCCAGCAGCTTTCGGACAGGGGGAACTAATTCACCCCTCCACTTT
CASSFRTGGTNSPLHF
>TRBD2|few|TRBV24-1|TRBJ2-2
TGTGCCACCAGTGACCCTAGCGGGGGTACCTACACCGGGGAGCTGTTTTTT
CATSDPSGGTYTGELFF
>TRBD2|.|TRBV13|TRBJ2-3
TGTGCCAGCAGCCCGGGGACTATATCAGATACGCAGTATTTT
CASSPGTISDTQYF
>.|.|TRBV5-1|TRBJ1-1
TGCGCCAGCAGCTTAACAGGGCTTAGCACTGAAGCTTTCTTT
CASSLTGLSTEAFF
>TRBD1|.|TRBV27|TRBJ1-5
TGTGCCAGCAGTTTACGCGGGACAGTTAATCAGCCCCAGCATTTT
CASSLRGTVNQPQHF
>TRBD2|.|TRBV6-5|TRBJ2-1
TGTGCCAGCTGCAGCGGGGGGGCTTACAATGAGCAGTTCTTC
CASCSGGAYNEQFF
>TRBD1|.|TRBV24-1|TRBJ1-5
TGTGCCACCTCCCCGGGGACAGGCCTCAAGCAGCCCCAGCATTTT
CATSPGTGLKQPQHF
>.|.|TRBV27|TRBJ2-4
TGTGCCAGCAGTTTCGTCGGGAAAAACATTCAGTACTTC
CASSFVGKNIQYF
>.|.|TRBV5-4|TRBJ2-1
TGTGCCAGCAGCTTGCATGACAATGAGCAGTTCTTC
CASSLHDNEQFF